The sequence of this T cell receptor beta chain was determined in a study of cytomegalovirus exposure and HLA in healthy donors. CDR1 is LNHDA, CDR2 SQIVND, per germline (reference sequence). V lost 6 bases to trimming and J lost 3 bases; unmatched junction nucleotides: 4. The CDR3 is 15 residues long. Researchers ran the PCR with 60 Vbeta and 13 Jbeta primers. Only in-frame clones appear in the TCRdb table, and some are missing; sequencing was by immunoSEQ multiplex PCR. Among fewer than 200,000 clones listed, 65% to 85% were seen once. Regarding this clone: The sample has other DNA sequences that encode this CDR3 too.

The chain is built from TRBV19 and TRBJ2-1; 11 bases are a match to TRBD2. The sample consisted of PBMCs. This clonotype was obtained from a woman between 40 and 55 years old in good health and CMV-seropositive. The CDR3 reads CASSILAGDYNEQFF. In DNA, the CDR3 is TGTGCCAGTAGCATACTAGCGGGGGACTACAATGAGCAGTTCTTC.